This TCR beta chain was observed in a study of T cells in Graves' hyperthyroidism and ophthalmopathy. TCR beta CDR3 regions were amplified from RNA. A set of HTBI primers served as the primers for a first-round RT-PCR of the TCR CDR3. TCRdb called the multiplex PCR reads again in MiXCR, with one record for every CDR3 protein. The sample includes fewer than 650,000 distinct CDR3 sequences, over 12% of them seen just once. Trimming took 6 bases from V and 4 from J, leaving 16 bases between them. Germline V gives CDR1 DFQATT, CDR2 SNEGSKA (reference sequence). This CDR3 has 14 amino acids. Study-level points and caveats: Most thyroid clonotypes expanded above 0.001 were also detected in blood. The model anticipated ophthalmopathy a median about 6.5 months pre-onset.

Disease lasting under 3 months, a NOSPECS grade of at least 4, and a Clinical Activity Score of at least 3 were features of the ophthalmopathy patients. Diagnosis relied on clinical symptoms, serum thyroxine and TRAb, thyroid ultrasound and orbital computed tomography. This clonotype was recorded at least ten times. Its antigen is still unknown. The sequencing sample was made of blood. This TCR was recovered from a woman aged 40 to 50 with Graves' ophthalmopathy. The chain links TRBV20-1 to TRBJ1-5, with TRBD1 as a possible D gene (6 bases). The CDR3: CSATQRGGNQPQHF. CDR3 sequence (DNA): TGCAGTGCAACACAAAGGGGGGGGAATCAGCCCCAGCATTTT.